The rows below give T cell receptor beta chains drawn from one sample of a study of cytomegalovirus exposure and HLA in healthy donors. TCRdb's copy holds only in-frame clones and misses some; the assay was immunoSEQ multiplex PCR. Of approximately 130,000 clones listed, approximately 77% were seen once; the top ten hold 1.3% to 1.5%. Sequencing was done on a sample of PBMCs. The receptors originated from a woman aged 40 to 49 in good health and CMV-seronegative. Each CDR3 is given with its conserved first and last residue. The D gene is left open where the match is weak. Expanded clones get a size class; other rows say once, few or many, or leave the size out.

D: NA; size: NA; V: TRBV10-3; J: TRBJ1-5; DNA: TGTGCCATCAGTGAGTCGGAGGGGATGGGTCAGCCCCAGCATTTC; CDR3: CAISESEGMGQPQHF
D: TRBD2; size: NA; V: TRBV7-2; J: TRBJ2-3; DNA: TGTGCCAGCAGCTTAGGGACTAGCGGGGGCATCACAGATACGCAGTATTTT; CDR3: CASSLGTSGGITDTQYF
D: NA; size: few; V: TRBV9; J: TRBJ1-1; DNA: TGTGCCAGCAGCTTAAACAGGGCAGGCACTGAAGCTTTCTTT; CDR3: CASSLNRAGTEAFF
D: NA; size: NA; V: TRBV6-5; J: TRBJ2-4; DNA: TGTGCCAGCAGTTACGTCACCAAGAGGGACTTC; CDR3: CASSYVTKRDF
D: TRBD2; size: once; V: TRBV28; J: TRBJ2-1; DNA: TGTGCCAGCAGTGCGGGACTAGCGAAGTACAATGAGCAGTTCTTC; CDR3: CASSAGLAKYNEQFF
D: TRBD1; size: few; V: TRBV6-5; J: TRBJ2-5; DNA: TGTGCCAGCAGTTACTCAGGACAGGCCACAGAGACCCAGTACTTC; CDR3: CASSYSGQATETQYF
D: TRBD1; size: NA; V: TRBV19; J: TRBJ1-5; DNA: TGTGCCAGTCGGACAGGGGAGGCGAGACAGCCCCAGCATTTT; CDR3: CASRTGEARQPQHF
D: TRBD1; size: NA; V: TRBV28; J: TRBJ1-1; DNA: TGTGCCACCACAGGGGGAAAGGACACTGAAGCTTTCTTT; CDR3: CATTGGKDTEAFF
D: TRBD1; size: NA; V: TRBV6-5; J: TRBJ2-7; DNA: TGTGCCAGCAGTTACTCGAGGACAGGGGAATCCGAGCAGTACTTC; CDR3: CASSYSRTGESEQYF
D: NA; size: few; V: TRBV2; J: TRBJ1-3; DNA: TGTGCCAGCAGTGAAATCTTTGATTCGAAGCGGGGAAACACCATATATTTT; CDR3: CASSEIFDSKRGNTIYF
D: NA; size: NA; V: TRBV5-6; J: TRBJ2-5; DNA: TGTGCCAGCAGCACGTCAACAGAGCAGTACTTC; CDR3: CASSTSTEQYF
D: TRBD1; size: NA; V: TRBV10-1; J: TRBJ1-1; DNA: TGCGCCAGCAGAGCAGTCAGTCCGGGACAGAGAACCCATTTGAGCACTGAAGCTTTCTTT; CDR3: CASRAVSPGQRTHLSTEAFF
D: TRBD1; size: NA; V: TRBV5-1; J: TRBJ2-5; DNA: TGCGCCAGCAGCAGTGCAATAGACAGGGGGCAGGAGACCCAGTACTTC; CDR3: CASSSAIDRGQETQYF
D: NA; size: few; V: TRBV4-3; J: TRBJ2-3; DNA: TGCGCCAGCAGCCAACCGGGTCGGGGCACAGATACGCAGTATTTT; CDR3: CASSQPGRGTDTQYF
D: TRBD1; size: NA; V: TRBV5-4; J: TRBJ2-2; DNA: TGTGCCAGCAGCTCCCTGACAGGGATAAAGAACACCGGGGAGCTGTTTTTT; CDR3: CASSSLTGIKNTGELFF
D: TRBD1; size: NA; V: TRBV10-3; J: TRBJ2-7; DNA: TGTGCCATCAGGAGTACAGGGGCCCGCTACGAGCAGTACTTC; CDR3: CAIRSTGARYEQYF
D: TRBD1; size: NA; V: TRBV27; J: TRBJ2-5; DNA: TGTGCCAGCAGTTTGGGGACAGCCGCGGGGACCCAGTACTTC; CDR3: CASSLGTAAGTQYF
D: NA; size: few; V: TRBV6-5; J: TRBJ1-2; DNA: TGTGCCAGCAGTTACTATCGAGCTACCGGCTACACCTTC; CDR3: CASSYYRATGYTF
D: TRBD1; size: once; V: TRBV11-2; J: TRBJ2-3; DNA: TGTGCCAGCAGCTTAGCGCGAGGGACAGGGACAAATACGGATACGCAGTATTTT; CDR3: CASSLARGTGTNTDTQYF
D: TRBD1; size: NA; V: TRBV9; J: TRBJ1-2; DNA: TGTGCCAGCAGCGTAGAGTCACAGGGGAACTATGGCTACACCTTC; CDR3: CASSVESQGNYGYTF
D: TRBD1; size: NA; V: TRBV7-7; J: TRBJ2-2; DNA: TGTGCTAGCAGCCGGACCGACAGGGACGCTCTGAACACCGGGGAGCTGTTTTTT; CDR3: CASSRTDRDALNTGELFF
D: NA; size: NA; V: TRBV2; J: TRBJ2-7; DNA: TGTGCCAGCAGTGAACGGGGGACGCCAACCTACGAGCAGTACTTC; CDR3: CASSERGTPTYEQYF
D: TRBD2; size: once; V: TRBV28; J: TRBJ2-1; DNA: TGTGCCACCGATTCTAGCGGCGGCCCCTCCTACAATGAGCAGTTCTTC; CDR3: CATDSSGGPSYNEQFF
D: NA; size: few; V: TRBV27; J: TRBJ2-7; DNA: TGTGCCAGCAGTCCAGGCCTGACCTACGAGCAGTACTTC; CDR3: CASSPGLTYEQYF
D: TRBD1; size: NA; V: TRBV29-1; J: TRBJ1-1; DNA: TGCAGCGTCGGACAGGCCTCTGAAGCTTTCTTT; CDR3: CSVGQASEAFF
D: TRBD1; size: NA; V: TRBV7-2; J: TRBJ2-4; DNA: TGTGCCAGCAGCTCGGACAGGGGGCGCATAACCATTCAGTACTTC; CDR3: CASSSDRGRITIQYF
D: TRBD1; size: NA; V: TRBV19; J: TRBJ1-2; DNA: TGTGCCAGTAGTATTCCGGGGACAGGGACGGCCTCTAACTATGGCTACACCTTC; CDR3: CASSIPGTGTASNYGYTF
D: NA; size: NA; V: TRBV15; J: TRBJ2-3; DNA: TGTGCCACCAGCAGAGTTGGGGGGACAGATACGCAGTATTTT; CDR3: CATSRVGGTDTQYF
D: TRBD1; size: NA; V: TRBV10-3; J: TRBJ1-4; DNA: TGTGCCATCAGTGAGTCGAAAAGATACGGTGGGACAGGGAGTGAAAAACTGTTTTTT; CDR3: CAISESKRYGGTGSEKLFF
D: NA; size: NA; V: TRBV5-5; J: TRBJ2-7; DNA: TGTGCCAGCACTTTTACTCCCGGGATTACCTACGAGCAGTACTTC; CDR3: CASTFTPGITYEQYF
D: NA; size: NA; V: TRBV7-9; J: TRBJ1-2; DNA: TGTGCCAGCAGACACAGGGCTAGTGGCTACACCTTC; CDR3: CASRHRASGYTF